The entry below describes one TCR beta chain. This sample stems from a study of T cell changes during pregnancy in multiple sclerosis. Clones were sequenced by immunoSEQ multiplex PCR, and TCRdb holds only the in-frame ones, with some missing. The table lists around 56,000 clones, approximately 90% of them singletons, with about 0.8% in the top ten. Germline CDR1 GTSNPN, CDR2 SVGIG (reference sequence). This CDR3 has 10 amino acids. Trimming removed 1 base at V and 5 bases at J, with 2 bases between. This clonotype originated in a female donor with multiple sclerosis, enrolled in a pregnancy study. V is TRBV30 and J is TRBJ2-5; D not resolved. The sample here was CD4+ T cells from peripheral blood mononuclear cells, taken in the first trimester of pregnancy. Here the CDR3 reads CAWSAETQYF. For the CDR3, the DNA is TGTGCCTGGAGTGCGGAGACCCAGTACTTC.